These T cell receptor beta chains were read from a single sample in a study of blood T cell repertoires in COVID-19. TCRdb keeps only in-frame clones here, not all; method: immunoSEQ multiplex PCR. The sample comprises more than 95,000 clones, roughly nine tenths of which are singletons, and 1.8% rests with the top ten. Sequenced material: peripheral blood. The receptors here all came from a human donor with active COVID-19. The donor label of this sample is uncertain. Both conserved end residues are part of each CDR3. D genes are given only for firm matches. Size is omitted from some rows. Given values are once, few, many or a class for expanded clones.

>.|.|TRBJ2-7|TRBV4-1
TGCGCCAGCAGCCAAGCACATTTCTACGAGCAGTACTTC
CASSQAHFYEQYF
>.|once|TRBJ2-5|TRBV20-1
TGCAGTGCTAGTAGCAGGAGGGTCGTTGAAGAGACCCAGTACTTC
CSASSRRVVEETQYF
>.|.|TRBJ2-7|TRBV9
TGTGCCAGCAGCGCGGGGGTCGGGGACTCCTACGAGCAGTACTTC
CASSAGVGDSYEQYF
>.|.|TRBJ1-2|TRBV28
TGTGCCAGCAGCCAGGGGTACTATGGCTACACCTTC
CASSQGYYGYTF
>TRBD2|.|TRBJ2-2|TRBV6-5
TGTGCCAGCAGTTTGACTAGCGGGATGCCCGGGGAGCTGTTTTTT
CASSLTSGMPGELFF
>.|once|TRBJ1-2|TRBV28
TGTGCCAGCAGTTTACAGGAAGGCGTTGGCTACACCTTC
CASSLQEGVGYTF
>.|.|TRBJ1-2|TRBV14
TGTGCCAGCAGCCCGTACAGAAACTATGGCTACACCTTC
CASSPYRNYGYTF
>.|.|TRBJ2-5|TRBV7-7
TGTGCCAGCAGCTTAAGGGGGCAAGAGACCCAGTACTTC
CASSLRGQETQYF
>.|.|TRBJ1-1|TRBV9
TGTGCCAGCAGCACGGACAGCTACACTGAAGCTTTCTTT
CASSTDSYTEAFF
>TRBD1|.|TRBJ1-1|TRBV4-3
TGCGCCAGCAGCCAAGATCTCTTCGCTGCAGGGGGCACTGAAGCTTTCTTT
CASSQDLFAAGGTEAFF
>.|.|TRBJ2-5|TRBV6-6
TGTGCCAGCAGTTACTCGACGCAGGGGGAGACCCAGTACTTC
CASSYSTQGETQYF
>.|.|TRBJ2-5|TRBV18
TGTGCCAGCTCACCGAGCTTTACCCAAGAGACCCAGTACTTC
CASSPSFTQETQYF
>.|.|TRBJ2-1|TRBV27
TGTGCCAGCAGACCGCATGATTATCTGGCAAATGAGCAGTTCTTC
CASRPHDYLANEQFF
>.|.|TRBJ1-5|TRBV7-8
TGTGCCAGCAGCCCACGGACACGCAATAGCAATCAGCCCCAGCATTTT
CASSPRTRNSNQPQHF
>.|.|TRBJ1-6|TRBV6-2/TRBV6-3
TGTGCCAGCAGTAACCGGGCCTATAATTCACCCCTCCACTTT
CASSNRAYNSPLHF
>.|.|TRBJ1-2|TRBV7-3
TGTGCCAGCAGCCCCACAAGTTCCTATGGCTACACCTTC
CASSPTSSYGYTF
>.|.|TRBJ2-7|TRBV4-1
TGCGCCAGCAGCTTAGTTGCGGGGCACACCTACGAGCAGTACTTC
CASSLVAGHTYEQYF
>TRBD1|.|TRBJ1-4|TRBV6-4
TGTGCCAGCAGGAGACGGACAGGCGCTAATGAAAAACTGTTTTTT
CASRRRTGANEKLFF
>TRBD1|.|TRBJ1-4|TRBV12-3/TRBV12-4
TGTGCCAGCAGTCGGACAGGGAATGAAAAACTGTTTTTT
CASSRTGNEKLFF
>.|.|TRBJ2-7|TRBV7-9
TGTGCCAGCAGCTTAAATCTCTACCCTGACGAGCAGTACTTC
CASSLNLYPDEQYF
>TRBD2|.|TRBJ2-3|TRBV3-1/TRBV3-2
TGTGCCAGCAGCTACCGATTAGCGGGGGGCCGGACAGATACGCAGTATTTT
CASSYRLAGGRTDTQYF
>.|.|TRBJ1-2|TRBV5-5
TGTGCCAGCAGCTTGGCAGGGAACTATGGCTACACCTTC
CASSLAGNYGYTF
>.|.|TRBJ1-1|TRBV5-4
TGTGCCAGCGGGGGCCGATGGAACACTGAAGCTTTCTTT
CASGGRWNTEAFF
>.|.|TRBJ2-3|TRBV28
TGTGCCAGCGAAGCCTCTCCAGATACGCAGTATTTT
CASEASPDTQYF
>.|.|TRBJ1-1|TRBV6-5
TGTGCCAGCAGTTACTCGACGAGGGTGAACACTGAAGCTTTCTTT
CASSYSTRVNTEAFF
>.|few|TRBJ1-1|TRBV7-2
TGTGCCAGCAGCTCCAGGGGTTCTGAAGCTTTCTTT
CASSSRGSEAFF
>TRBD1|.|TRBJ1-2|TRBV7-8
TGTGCCAGCAGCTCCGACCGGGACAGGGGGCGCATCTATGGCTACACCTTC
CASSSDRDRGRIYGYTF
>TRBD1|.|TRBJ1-5|TRBV6-5
TGTGCCAGCAGTTCCTCAGGGGGATCGGGCAATCAGCCCCAGCATTTT
CASSSSGGSGNQPQHF
>TRBD1|.|TRBJ2-7|TRBV7-9
TGTGCCAGCAGCTCCCCGGGACAGGGCTCCGACGAGCAGTACTTC
CASSSPGQGSDEQYF
>TRBD1|.|TRBJ2-1|TRBV3-1/TRBV3-2
TGTGCCAGCAGCCCTCGACAGGGTCGGTACAATGAGCAGTTCTTC
CASSPRQGRYNEQFF
>.|.|TRBJ1-6|TRBV5-1
TGCGCCAGCAGCTTGATCGGCAGGGGAGTTAATTCACCCCTCCACTTT
CASSLIGRGVNSPLHF
>.|.|TRBJ1-1|TRBV18
TGTGCCAGCTCACCATCGAGGGAGGACGCTTTCTTT
CASSPSREDAFF
>.|.|TRBJ2-7|TRBV11-2
TGTGCCAGCAGCCAGCCAGGGTTCTACGAGCAGTACTTC
CASSQPGFYEQYF
>TRBD1|.|TRBJ2-4|TRBV6-5
TGTGCCAGCAGCAGGGGACAGTTAGCCAAAAACATTCAGTACTTC
CASSRGQLAKNIQYF
>TRBD2|few|TRBJ2-2|TRBV15
TGTGCCACCAGCAGAGATTCCCTAGCGGTGAACACCGGGGAGCTGTTTTTT
CATSRDSLAVNTGELFF
>TRBD2|.|TRBJ2-5|TRBV6-5
TGTGCCAGCAGTACGGGACTAGCGGTCCGGGAGACCCAGTACTTC
CASSTGLAVRETQYF
>TRBD2|.|TRBJ2-3|TRBV7-2
TGTGCCAGCAGCCCTCTAGCGGGGGGTTTCACAGATACGCAGTATTTT
CASSPLAGGFTDTQYF
>.|.|TRBJ1-1|TRBV18
TGTGCCAGCTCACAGACATATAGGAACACTGAAGCTTTCTTT
CASSQTYRNTEAFF